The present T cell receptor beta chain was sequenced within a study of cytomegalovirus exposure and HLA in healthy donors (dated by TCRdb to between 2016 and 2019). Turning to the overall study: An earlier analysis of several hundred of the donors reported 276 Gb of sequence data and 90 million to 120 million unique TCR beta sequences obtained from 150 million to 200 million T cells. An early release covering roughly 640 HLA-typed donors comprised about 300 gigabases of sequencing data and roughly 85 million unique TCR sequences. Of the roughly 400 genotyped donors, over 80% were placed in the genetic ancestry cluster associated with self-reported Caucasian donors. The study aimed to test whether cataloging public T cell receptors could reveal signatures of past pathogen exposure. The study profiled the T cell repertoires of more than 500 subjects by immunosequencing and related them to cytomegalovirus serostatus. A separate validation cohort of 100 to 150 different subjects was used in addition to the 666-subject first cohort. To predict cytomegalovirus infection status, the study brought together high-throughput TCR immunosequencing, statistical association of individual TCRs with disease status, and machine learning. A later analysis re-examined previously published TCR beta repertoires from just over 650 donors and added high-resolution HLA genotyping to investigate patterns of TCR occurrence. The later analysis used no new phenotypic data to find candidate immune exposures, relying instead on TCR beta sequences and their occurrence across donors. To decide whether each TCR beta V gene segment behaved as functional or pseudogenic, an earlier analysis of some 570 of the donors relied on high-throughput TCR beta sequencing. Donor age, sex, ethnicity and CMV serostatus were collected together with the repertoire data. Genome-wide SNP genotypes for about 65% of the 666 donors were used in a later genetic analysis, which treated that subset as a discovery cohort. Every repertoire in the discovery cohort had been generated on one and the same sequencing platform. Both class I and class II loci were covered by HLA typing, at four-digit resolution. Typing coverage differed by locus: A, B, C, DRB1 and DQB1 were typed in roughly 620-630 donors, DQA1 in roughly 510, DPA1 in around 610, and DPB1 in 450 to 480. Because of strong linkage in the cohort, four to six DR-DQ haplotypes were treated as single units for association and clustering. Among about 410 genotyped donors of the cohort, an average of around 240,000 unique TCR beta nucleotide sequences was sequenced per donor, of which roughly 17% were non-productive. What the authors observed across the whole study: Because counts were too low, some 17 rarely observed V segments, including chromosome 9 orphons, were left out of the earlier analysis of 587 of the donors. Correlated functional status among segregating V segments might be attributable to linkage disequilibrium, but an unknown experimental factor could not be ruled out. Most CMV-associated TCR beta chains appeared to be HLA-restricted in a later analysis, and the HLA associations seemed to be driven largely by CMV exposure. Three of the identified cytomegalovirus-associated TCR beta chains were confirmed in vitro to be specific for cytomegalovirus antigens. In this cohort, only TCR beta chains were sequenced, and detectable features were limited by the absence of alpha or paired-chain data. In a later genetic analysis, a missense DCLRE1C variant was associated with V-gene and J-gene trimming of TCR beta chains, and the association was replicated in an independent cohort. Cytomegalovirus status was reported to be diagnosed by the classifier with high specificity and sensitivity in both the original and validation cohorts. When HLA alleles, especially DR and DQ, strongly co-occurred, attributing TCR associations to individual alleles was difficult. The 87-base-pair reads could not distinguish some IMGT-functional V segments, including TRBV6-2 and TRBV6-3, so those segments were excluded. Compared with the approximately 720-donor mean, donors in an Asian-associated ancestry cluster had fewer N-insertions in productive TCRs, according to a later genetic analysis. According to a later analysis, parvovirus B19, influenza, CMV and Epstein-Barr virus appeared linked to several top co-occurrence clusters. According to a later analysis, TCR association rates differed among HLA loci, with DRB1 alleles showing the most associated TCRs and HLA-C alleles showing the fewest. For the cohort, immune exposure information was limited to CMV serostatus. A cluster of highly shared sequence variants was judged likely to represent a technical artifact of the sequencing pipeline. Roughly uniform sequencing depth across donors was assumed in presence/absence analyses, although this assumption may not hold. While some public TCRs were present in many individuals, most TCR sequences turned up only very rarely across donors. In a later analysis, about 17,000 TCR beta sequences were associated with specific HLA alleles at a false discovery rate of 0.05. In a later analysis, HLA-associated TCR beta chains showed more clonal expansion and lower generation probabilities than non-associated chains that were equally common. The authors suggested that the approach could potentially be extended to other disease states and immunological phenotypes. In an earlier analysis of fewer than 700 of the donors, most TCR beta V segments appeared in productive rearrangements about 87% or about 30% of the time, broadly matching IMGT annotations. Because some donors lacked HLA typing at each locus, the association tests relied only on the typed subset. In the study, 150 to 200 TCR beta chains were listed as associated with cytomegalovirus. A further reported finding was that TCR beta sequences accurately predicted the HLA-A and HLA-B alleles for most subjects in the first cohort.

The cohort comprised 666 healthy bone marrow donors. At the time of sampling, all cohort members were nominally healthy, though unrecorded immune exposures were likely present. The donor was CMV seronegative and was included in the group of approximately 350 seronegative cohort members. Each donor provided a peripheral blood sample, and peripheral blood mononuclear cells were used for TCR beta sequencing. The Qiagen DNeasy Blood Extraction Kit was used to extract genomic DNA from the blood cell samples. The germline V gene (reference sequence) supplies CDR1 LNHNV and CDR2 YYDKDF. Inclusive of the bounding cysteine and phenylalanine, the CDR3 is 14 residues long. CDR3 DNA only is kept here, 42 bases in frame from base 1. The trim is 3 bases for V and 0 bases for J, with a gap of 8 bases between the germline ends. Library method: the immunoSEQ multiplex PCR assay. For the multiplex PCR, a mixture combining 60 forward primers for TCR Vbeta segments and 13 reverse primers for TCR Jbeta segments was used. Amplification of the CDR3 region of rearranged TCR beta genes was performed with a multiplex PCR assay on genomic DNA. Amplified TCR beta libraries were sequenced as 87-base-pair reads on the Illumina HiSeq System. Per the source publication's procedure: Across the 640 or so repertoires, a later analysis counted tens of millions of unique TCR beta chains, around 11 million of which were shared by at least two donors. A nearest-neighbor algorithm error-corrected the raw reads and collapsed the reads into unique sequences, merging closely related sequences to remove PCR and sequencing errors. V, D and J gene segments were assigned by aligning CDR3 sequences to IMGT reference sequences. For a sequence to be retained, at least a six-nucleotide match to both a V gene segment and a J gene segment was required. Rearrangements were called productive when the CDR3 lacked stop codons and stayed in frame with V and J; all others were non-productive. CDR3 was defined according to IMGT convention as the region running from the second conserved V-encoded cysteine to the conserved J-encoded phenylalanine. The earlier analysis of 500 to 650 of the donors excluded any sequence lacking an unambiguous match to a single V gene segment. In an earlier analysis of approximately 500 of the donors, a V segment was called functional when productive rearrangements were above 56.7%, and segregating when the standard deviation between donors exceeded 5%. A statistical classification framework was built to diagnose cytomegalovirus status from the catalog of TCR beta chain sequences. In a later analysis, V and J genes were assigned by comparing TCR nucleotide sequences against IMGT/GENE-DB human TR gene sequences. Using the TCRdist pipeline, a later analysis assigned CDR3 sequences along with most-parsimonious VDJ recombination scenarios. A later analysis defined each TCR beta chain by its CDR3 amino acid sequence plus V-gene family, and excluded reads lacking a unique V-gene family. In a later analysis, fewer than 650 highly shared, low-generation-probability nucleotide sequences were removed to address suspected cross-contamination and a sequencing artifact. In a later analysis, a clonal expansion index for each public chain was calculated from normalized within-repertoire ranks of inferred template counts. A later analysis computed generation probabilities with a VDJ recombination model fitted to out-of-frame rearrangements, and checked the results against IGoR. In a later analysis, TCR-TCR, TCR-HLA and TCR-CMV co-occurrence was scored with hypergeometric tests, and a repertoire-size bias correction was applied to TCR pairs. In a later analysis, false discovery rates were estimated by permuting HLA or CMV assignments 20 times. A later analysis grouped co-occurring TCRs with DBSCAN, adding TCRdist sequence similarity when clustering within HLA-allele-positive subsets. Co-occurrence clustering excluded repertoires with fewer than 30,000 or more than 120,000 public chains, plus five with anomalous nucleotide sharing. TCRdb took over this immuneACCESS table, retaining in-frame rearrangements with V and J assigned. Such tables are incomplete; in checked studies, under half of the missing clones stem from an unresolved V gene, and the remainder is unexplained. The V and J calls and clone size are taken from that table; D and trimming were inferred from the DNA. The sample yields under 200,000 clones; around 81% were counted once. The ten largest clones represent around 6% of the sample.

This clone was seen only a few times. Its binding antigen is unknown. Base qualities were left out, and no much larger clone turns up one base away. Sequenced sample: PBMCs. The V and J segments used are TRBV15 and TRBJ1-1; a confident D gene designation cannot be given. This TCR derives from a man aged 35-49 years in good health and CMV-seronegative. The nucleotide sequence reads TGTGCCACCAGCAGCCTCAGGATGAACACTGAAGCTTTCTTT. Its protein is CATSSLRMNTEAFF.